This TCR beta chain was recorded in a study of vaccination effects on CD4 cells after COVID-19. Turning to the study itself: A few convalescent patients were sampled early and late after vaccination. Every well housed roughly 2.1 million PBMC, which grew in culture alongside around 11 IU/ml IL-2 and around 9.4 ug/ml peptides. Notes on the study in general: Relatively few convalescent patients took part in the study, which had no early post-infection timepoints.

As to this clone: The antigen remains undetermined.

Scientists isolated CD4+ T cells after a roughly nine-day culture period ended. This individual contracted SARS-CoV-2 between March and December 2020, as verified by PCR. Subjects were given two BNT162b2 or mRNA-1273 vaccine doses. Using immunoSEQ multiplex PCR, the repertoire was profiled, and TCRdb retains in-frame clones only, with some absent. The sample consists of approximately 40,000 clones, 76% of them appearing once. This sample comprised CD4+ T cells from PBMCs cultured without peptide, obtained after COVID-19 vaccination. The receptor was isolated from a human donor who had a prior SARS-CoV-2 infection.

CDR3 sequence: CASSQSTNLWGELFF. Here the CDR3 DNA reads TGTGCCAGCAGCCAATCGACCAACCTTTGGGGGGAGCTGTTTTTT. The chain combines TRBV3-1 (or the pseudogene TRBV3-2) with TRBJ2-2; D is undetermined. The CDR3 is 15 amino acids. The V end was cut by 2 bases, the J end by 8 bases, with 15 bases between. Per germline, CDR1 LGHDT and CDR2 YNNKEL (reference sequence).